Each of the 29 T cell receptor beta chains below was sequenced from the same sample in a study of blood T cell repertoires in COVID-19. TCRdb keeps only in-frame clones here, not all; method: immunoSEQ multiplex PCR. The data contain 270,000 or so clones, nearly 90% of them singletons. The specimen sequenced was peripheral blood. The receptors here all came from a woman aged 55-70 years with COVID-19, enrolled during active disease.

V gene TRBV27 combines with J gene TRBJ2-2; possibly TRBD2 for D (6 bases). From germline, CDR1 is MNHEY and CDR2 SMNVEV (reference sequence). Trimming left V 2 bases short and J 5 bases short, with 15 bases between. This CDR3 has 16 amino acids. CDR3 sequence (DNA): TGTGCCAGCAGTTTAAACACGGGGGTAGGAACCGGGGAGCTGTTTTTT. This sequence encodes CASSLNTGVGTGELFF.

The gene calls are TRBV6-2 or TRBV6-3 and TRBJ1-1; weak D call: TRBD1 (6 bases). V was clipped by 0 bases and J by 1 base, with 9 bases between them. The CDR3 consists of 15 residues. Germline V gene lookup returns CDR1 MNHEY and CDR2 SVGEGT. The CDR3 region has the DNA TGTGCCAGCAGTTACTCTGGCAGGGGGAACACTGAAGCTTTCTTT. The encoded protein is CASSYSGRGNTEAFF.

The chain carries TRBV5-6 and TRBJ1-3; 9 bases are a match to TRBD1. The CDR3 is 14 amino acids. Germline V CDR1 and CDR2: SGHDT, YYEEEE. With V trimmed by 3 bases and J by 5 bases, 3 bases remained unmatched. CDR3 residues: CASSWNRGRNTIYF. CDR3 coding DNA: TGTGCCAGCAGCTGGAACAGGGGGCGAAACACCATATATTTT.

The CDR3 is CASCRGGVNEKLFF. CDR3 nucleotide sequence: TGTGCCAGCTGCCGTGGAGGGGTAAATGAAAAACTGTTTTTT. This chain uses TRBV18 with TRBJ1-4; TRBD1 is a possible D gene (5 bases). From germline, CDR1 is KGHSH and CDR2 LQKENI. The V and J ends lost 7 bases and 5 bases respectively, with 14 bases between them. The CDR3 contains 14 residues. Filled out from reference TRBV18 and TRBJ1-4, the complete variable domain reads NAGVMQNPRHLVRRRGQEARLRCSPMKGHSHVYWYRQLPEEGLKFMVYLQKENIIDESGMPKERFSAEFPKEGPSILRIQQVVRGDSAAYFCASCRGGVNEKLFFGSGTQLSVL.

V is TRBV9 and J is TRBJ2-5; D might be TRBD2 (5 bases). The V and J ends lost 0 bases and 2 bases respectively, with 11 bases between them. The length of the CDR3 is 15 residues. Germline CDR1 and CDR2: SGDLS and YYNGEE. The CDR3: CASSVGVTTQETQYF. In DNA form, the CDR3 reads TGTGCCAGCAGCGTAGGTGTGACTACTCAAGAGACCCAGTACTTC. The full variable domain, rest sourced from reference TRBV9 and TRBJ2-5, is DSGVTQTPKHLITATGQRVTLRCSPRSGDLSVYWYQQSLDQGLQFLIQYYNGEERAKGNILERFSAQQFPDLHSELNLSSLELGDSALYFCASSVGVTTQETQYFGPGTRLLVL.

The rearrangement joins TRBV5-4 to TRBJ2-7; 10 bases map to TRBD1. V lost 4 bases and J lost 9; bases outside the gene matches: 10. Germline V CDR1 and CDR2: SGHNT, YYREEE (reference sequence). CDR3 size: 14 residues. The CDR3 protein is CASSSGTGDGLQYF. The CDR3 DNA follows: TGTGCCAGCAGCAGCGGGACAGGGGATGGTCTGCAGTACTTC.

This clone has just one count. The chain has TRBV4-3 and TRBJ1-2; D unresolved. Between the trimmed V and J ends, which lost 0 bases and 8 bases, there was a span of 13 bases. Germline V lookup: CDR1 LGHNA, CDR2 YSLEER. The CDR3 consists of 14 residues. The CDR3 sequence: CASSQEGYSGGYTF. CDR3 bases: TGCGCCAGCAGCCAAGAGGGCTATTCAGGAGGCTACACCTTC.

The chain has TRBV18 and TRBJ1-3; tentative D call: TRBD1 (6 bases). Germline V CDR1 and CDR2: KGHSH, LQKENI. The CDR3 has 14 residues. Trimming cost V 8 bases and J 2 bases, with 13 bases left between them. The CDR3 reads CASLRTDPGNTIYF. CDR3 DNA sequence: TGTGCCAGCCTTCGGACAGACCCTGGAAACACCATATATTTT.

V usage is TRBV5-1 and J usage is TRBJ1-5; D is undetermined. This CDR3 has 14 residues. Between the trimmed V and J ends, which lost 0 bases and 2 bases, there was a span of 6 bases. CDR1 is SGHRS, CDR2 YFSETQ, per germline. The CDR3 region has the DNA TGCGCCAGCAGCTTGGTCCCAGGCAATCAGCCCCAGCATTTT. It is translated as CASSLVPGNQPQHF. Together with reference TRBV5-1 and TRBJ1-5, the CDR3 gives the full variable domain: KAGVTQTPRYLIKTRGQQVTLSCSPISGHRSVSWYQQTPGQGLQFLFEYFSETQRNKGNFPGRFSGRQFSNSRSEMNVSTLELGDSALYLCASSLVPGNQPQHFGDGTRLSIL.

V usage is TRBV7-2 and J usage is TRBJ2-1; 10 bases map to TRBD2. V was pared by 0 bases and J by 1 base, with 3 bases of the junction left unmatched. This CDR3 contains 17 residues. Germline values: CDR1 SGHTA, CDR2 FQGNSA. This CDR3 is CASSLAASGGSYNEQFF. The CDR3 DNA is TGTGCCAGCAGCTTAGCGGCTAGCGGGGGATCCTACAATGAGCAGTTCTTC.

The CDR3 sequence is CASSQGRRGFADTQYF. As DNA, the CDR3 is TGCGCCAGCAGCCAAGGCCGACGCGGGTTCGCAGATACGCAGTATTTT. V and J are TRBV4-1 and TRBJ2-3, with a possible D match to TRBD2 (5 bases). The CDR3 runs to 16 residues. With 1 base removed from V and 4 bases from J, the gap between germline ends came to 15 bases. Germline V CDR1 and CDR2: MGHRA, YSYEKL.

Here the CDR3 DNA reads TGTGCCAGCAGCTTCTCTTTAAGTCTCGGCGAGCAGTACTTC. This encodes CASSFSLSLGEQYF. V usage is TRBV6-2 or TRBV6-3 and J usage is TRBJ2-7; no firm D call. From germline, CDR1 is MNHEY and CDR2 SVGEGT. The CDR3 is 14 residues long. V was cut by 6 bases and J by 6 bases, with 18 bases left in between.

CDR3 in amino acids: CASSGETYEQYF. In DNA form, the CDR3 reads TGTGCCAGCAGTGGAGAGACCTACGAGCAGTACTTC. This chain uses TRBV2 with TRBJ2-7; no clear D gene. The germline V and J ends were trimmed by 4 bases and 2 bases, with 6 bases remaining between them. The CDR3 extends over 12 amino acids. Looked up from germline, CDR1 is SNHLY and CDR2 is FYNNEI.

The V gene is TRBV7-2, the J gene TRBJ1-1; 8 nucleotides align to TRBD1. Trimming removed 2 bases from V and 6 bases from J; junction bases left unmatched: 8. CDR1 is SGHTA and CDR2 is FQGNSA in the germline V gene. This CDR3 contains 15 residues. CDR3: CASSLTSGQGSEAFF. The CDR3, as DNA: TGTGCCAGCAGCTTAACGTCTGGACAGGGTTCTGAAGCTTTCTTT.

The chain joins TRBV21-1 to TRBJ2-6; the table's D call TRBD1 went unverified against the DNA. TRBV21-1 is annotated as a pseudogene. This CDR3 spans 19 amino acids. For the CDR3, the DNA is TGTGCCAGCAGCTCCGGCCGGCGCCGAGGACAGTCTGGGGCCAACGTCCTGACTTTC. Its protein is CASSSGRRRGQSGANVLTF.

CDR3 loop: CASSGARQGNQPQHF. The CDR3 DNA reads TGTGCCAGCAGTGGAGCCCGACAGGGGAATCAGCCCCAGCATTTT. This chain connects TRBV2 to TRBJ1-5; TRBD1 matches at 8 bases. The CDR3 has 15 residues. Trimming took 4 bases from V and 4 from J; bases not matched to a gene: 6. Germline CDR1 reads SNHLY; CDR2 reads FYNNEI.

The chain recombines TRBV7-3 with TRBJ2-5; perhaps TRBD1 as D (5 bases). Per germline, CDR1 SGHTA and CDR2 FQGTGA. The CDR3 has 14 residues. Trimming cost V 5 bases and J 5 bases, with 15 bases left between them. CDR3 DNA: TGTGCCAGCAGCCCCCAGGGCCCAAGGGAGACCCAGTACTTC. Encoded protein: CASSPQGPRETQYF.

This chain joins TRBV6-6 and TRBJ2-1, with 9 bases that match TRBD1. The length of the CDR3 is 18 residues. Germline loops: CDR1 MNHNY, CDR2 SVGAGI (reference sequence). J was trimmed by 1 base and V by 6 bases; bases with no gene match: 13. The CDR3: CASRRLTGGPGSYNEQFF. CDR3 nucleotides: TGTGCCAGCAGACGACTTACAGGGGGCCCTGGATCCTACAATGAGCAGTTCTTC.

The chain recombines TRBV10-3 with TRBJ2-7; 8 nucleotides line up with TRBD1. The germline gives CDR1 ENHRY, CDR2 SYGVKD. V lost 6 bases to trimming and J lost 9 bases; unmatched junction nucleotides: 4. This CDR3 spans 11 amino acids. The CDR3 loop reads CAIRTGERQYF. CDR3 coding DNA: TGTGCCATCAGGACAGGGGAACGGCAGTACTTC.

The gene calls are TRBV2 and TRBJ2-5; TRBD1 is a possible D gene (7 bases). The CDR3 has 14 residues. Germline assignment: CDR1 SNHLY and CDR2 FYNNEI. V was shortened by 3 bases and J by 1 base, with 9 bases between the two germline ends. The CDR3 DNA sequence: TGTGCCAGCAGTGAGCGGGACAGCCAAGAGACCCAGTACTTC. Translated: CASSERDSQETQYF. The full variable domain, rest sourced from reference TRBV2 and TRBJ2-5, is EPEVTQTPSHQVTQMGQEVILRCVPISNHLYFYWYRQILGQKVEFLVSFYNNEISEKSEIFDDQFSVERPDGSNFTLKIRSTKLEDSAMYFCASSERDSQETQYFGPGTRLLVL.

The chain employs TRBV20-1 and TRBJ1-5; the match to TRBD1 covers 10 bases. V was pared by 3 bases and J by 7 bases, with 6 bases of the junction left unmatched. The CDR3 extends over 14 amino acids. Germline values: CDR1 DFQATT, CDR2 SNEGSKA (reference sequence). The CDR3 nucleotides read TGCAGTGCTAGTAAAGGGACAGGGGTGCAGCCCCAGCATTTT. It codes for CSASKGTGVQPQHF.

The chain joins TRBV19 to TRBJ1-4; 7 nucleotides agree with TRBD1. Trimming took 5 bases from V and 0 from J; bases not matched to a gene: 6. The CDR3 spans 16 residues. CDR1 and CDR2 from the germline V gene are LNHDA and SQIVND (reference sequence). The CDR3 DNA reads TGTGCCAGTAGTCTCGGGACAGTTCCAACTAATGAAAAACTGTTTTTT. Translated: CASSLGTVPTNEKLFF.

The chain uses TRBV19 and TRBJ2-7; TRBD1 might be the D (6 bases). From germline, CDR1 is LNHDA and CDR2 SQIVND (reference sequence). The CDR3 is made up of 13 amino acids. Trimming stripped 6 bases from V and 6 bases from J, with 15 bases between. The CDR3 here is CASRGQGFSEQYF. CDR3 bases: TGTGCCAGTAGAGGCCAGGGGTTTTCCGAGCAGTACTTC.

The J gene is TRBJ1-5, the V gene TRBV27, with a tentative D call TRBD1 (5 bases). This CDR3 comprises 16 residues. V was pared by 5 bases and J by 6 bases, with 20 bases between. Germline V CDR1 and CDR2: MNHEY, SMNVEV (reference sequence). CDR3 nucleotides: TGTGCCAGCAGTAAGGCGGGAGGGTCTGGGGCTCAGCCCCAGCATTTT. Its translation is CASSKAGGSGAQPQHF.

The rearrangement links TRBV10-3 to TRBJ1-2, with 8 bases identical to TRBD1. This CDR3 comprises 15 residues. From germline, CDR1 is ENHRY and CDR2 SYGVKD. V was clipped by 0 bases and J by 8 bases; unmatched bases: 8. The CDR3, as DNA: TGTGCCATCAGTGAGTCGTGGGACAGGACCAAAGGCTACACCTTC. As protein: CAISESWDRTKGYTF.

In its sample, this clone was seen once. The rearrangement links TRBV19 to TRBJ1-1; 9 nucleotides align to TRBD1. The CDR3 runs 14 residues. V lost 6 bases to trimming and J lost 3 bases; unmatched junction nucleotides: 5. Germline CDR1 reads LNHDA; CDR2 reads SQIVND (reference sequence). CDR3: CASRGQGVDTEAFF. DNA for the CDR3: TGTGCCAGTAGGGGACAGGGCGTTGACACTGAAGCTTTCTTT.

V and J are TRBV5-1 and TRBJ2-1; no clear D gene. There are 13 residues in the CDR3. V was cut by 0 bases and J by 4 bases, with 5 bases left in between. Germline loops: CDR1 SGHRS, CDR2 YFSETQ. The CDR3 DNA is TGCGCCAGCAGCTTGGGGCAGTACAATGAGCAGTTCTTC. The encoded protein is CASSLGQYNEQFF. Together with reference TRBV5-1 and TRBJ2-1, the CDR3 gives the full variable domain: KAGVTQTPRYLIKTRGQQVTLSCSPISGHRSVSWYQQTPGQGLQFLFEYFSETQRNKGNFPGRFSGRQFSNSRSEMNVSTLELGDSALYLCASSLGQYNEQFFGPGTRLTVL.

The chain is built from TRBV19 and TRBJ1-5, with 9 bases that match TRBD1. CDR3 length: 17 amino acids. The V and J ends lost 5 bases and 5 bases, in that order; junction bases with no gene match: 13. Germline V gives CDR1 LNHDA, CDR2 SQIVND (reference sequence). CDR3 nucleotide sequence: TGTGCCAGTAGTTATAGTCACGGGACAGGGTTCGATCAGCCCCAGCATTTT. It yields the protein CASSYSHGTGFDQPQHF.

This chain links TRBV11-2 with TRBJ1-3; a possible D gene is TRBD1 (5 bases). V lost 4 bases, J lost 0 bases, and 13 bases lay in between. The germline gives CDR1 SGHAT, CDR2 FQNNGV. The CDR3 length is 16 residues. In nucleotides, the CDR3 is TGTGCCAGCAGCTGGGGACTGGCAAGCTCTGGAAACACCATATATTTT. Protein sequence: CASSWGLASSGNTIYF.